The subject of this entry is one T cell receptor beta chain. No antigen is known for it. V lost 5 bases, J lost 4 bases, and 11 bases lay in between. CDR3 length: 13 amino acids. Germline V gene lookup returns CDR1 MDHEN and CDR2 SYDVKM. TCRdb itself ran the RT-PCR reads through MiXCR, one entry per CDR3 protein. The repertoire has about 160,000 distinct CDR3 sequences, around 10% of them found once; the top ten carry approximately 35%. This sample is drawn from a study of response to subunit inactivated influenza vaccine. Study-wide points: The authors put forward the suggestion that each seasonal influenza vaccination may bring in only a limited number of new T cells.

Sequences were derived from CD8+ T cells sorted from PBMCs, sampled less than 25 months after vaccination. The sequence was collected from a man aged 50-75 years who received an inactivated influenza vaccine. This rearrangement joins TRBV28 to TRBJ1-2; TRBD1 is a possible D gene (5 bases). CDR3 loop: CASSRGPVYGYTF. The CDR3 DNA reads as TGTGCCAGCAGTCGGGGACCGGTCTATGGCTACACCTTC.